This T cell receptor (beta chain) derives from a study of CXCR3 chemokines and chemotherapy response in bladder cancer. Per the germline V gene, CDR1 is MNHEY and CDR2 is SVGEGT. The CDR3 sequence is 11 residues long. With 8 bases removed from V and 7 bases from J, the gap between germline ends came to 11 bases. TCRdb recomputed calls from the PCR reads with MiXCR, one row per CDR3 protein. The sample lists 7,500 to 9,500 distinct CDR3 sequences; around 12% were seen once. Sample share makes this clonotype medium-sized. J is TRBJ1-1 and V is TRBV6-2 or TRBV6-3; no clear D gene. The sequence came from a human donor with bladder cancer that responded to neoadjuvant chemotherapy. This sample was obtained from a patient whose treatment included neoadjuvant chemotherapy. CDR3 loop: CASDDRDEAFF. In nucleotides, the CDR3 is TGTGCCAGCGACGACCGGGATGAAGCTTTCTTT.